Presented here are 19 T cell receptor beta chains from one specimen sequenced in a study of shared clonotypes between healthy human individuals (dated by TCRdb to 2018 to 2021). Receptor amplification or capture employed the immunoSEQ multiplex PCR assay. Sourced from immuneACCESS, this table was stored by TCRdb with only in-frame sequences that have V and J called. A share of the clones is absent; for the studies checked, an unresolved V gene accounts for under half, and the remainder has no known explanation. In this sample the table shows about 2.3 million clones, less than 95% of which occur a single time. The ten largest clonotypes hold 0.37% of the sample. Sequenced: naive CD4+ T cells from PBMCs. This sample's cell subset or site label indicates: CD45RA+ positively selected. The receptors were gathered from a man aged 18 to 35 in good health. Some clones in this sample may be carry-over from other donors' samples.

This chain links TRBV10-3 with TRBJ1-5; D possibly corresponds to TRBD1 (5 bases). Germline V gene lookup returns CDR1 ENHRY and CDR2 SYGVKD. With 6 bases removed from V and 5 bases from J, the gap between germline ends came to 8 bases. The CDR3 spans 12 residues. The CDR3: CAISSGHQPQHF. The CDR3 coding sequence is TGTGCCATCAGCTCGGGACATCAGCCCCAGCATTTT.

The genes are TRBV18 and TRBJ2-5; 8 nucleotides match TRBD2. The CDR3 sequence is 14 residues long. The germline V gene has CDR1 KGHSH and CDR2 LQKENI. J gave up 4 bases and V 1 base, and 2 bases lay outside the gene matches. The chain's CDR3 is CASSPLAGPETQYF. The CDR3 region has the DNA TGTGCCAGCTCACCACTAGCGGGACCAGAGACCCAGTACTTC.

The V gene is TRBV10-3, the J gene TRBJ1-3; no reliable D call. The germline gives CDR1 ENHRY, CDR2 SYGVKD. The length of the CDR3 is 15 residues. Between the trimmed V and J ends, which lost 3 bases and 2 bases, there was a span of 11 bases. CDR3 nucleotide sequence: TGTGCCATCAGTGAAAATCCGGGGACTGGAAACACCATATATTTT. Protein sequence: CAISENPGTGNTIYF.

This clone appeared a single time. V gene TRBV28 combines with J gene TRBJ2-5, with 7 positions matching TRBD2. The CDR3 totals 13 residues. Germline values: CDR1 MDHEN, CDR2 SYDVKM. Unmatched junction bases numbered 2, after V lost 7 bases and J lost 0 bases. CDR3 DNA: TGTGCCAGCAACGGGGGGTACCAAGAGACCCAGTACTTC. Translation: CASNGGYQETQYF.

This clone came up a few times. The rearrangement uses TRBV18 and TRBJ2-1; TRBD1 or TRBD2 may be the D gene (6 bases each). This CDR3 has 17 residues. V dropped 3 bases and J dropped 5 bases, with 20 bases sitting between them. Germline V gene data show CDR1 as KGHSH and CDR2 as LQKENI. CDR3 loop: CASSPSPTGARDNEQFF. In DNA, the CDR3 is TGTGCCAGCTCACCCTCCCCGACGGGGGCGCGGGACAATGAGCAGTTCTTC. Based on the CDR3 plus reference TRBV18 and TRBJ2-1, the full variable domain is NAGVMQNPRHLVRRRGQEARLRCSPMKGHSHVYWYRQLPEEGLKFMVYLQKENIIDESGMPKERFSAEFPKEGPSILRIQQVVRGDSAAYFCASSPSPTGARDNEQFFGPGTRLTVL.

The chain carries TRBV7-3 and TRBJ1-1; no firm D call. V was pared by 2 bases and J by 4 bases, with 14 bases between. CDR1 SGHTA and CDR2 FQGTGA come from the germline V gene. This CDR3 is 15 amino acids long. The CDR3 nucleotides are TGTGCCAGCAGCTTAGTTAGGGCCATGGGCACTGAAGCTTTCTTT. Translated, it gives CASSLVRAMGTEAFF.

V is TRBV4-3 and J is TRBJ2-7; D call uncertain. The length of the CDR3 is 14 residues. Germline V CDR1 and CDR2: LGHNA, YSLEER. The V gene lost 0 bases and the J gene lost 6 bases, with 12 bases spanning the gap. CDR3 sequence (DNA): TGCGCCAGCAGCCAAGATTTAGTGTCAGGCGAGCAGTACTTC. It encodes CASSQDLVSGEQYF.

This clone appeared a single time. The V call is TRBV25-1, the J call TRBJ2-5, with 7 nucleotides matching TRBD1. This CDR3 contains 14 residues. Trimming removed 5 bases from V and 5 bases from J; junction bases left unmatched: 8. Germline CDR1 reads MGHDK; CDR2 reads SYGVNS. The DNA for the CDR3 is TGTGCCAGCAGTCCCTCAGGGGGATGGGAGACCCAGTACTTC. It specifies CASSPSGGWETQYF.

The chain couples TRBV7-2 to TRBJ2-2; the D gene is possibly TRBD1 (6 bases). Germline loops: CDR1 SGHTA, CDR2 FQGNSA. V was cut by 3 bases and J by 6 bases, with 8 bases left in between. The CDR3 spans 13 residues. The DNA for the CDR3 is TGTGCCAGCAGCTTTGACAGGTCCGGGGAGCTGTTTTTT. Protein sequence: CASSFDRSGELFF.

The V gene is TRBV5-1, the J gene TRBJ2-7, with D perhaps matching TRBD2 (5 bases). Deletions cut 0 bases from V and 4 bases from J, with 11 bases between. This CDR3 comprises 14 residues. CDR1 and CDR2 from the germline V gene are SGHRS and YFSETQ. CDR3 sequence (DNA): TGCGCCAGCAGCTTGGTGACGGGAATATACGAGCAGTACTTC. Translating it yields CASSLVTGIYEQYF.

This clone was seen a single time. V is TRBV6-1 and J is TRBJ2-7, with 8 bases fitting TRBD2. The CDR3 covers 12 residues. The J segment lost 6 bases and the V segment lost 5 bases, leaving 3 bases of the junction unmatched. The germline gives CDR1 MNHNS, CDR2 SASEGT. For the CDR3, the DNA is TGTGCCAGCAGTCCGGGGGGGGGCGAGCAGTACTTC. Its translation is CASSPGGGEQYF.

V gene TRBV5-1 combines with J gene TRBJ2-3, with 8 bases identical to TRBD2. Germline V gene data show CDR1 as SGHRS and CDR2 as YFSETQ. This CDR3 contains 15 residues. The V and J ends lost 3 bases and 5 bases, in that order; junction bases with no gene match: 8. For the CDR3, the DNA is TGCGCCAGCAGCTCTAACGGGAGGGCCGTAGATACGCAGTATTTT. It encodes CASSSNGRAVDTQYF.

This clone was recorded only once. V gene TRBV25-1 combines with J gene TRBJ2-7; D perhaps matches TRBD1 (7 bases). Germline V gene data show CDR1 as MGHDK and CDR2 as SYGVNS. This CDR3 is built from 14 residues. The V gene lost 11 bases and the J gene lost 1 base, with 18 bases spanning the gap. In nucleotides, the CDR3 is TGTGCCTCGGGGGCAGGGGGTCTTTCCTACGAGCAGTACTTC. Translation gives CASGAGGLSYEQYF.

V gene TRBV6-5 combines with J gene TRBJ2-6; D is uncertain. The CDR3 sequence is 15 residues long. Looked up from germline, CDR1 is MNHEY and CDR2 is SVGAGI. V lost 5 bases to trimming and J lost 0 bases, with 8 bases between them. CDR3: CASSNWNSGANVLTF. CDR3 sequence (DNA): TGTGCCAGCAGTAATTGGAACTCTGGGGCCAACGTCCTGACTTTC.

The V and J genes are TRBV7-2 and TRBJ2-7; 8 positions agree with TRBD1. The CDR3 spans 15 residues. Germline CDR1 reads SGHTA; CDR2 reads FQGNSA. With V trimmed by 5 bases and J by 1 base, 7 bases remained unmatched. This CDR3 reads CASSSRTGRSYEQYF. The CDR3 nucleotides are TGTGCCAGCAGCAGTCGGACAGGGAGGTCCTACGAGCAGTACTTC.

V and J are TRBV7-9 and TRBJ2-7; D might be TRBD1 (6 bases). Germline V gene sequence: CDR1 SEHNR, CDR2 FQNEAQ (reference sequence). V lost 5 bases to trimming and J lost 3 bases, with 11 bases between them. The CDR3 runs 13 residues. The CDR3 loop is CASSAGAVYEQYF. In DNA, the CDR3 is TGTGCCAGCAGCGCAGGGGCGGTCTACGAGCAGTACTTC.

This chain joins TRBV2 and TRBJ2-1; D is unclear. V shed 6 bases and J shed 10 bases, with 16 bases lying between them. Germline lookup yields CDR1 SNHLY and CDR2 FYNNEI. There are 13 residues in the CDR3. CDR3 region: CASSTDIGREQFF. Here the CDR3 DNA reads TGTGCCAGCAGCACTGACATTGGACGGGAGCAGTTCTTC. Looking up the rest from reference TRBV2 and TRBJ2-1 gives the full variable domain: EPEVTQTPSHQVTQMGQEVILRCVPISNHLYFYWYRQILGQKVEFLVSFYNNEISEKSEIFDDQFSVERPDGSNFTLKIRSTKLEDSAMYFCASSTDIGREQFFGPGTRLTVL.

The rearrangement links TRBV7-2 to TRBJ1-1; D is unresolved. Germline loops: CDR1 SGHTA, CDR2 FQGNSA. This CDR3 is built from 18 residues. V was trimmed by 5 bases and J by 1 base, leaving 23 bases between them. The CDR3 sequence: CASSPHYDAMAGNTEAFF. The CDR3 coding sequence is TGTGCCAGCAGCCCACACTATGATGCGATGGCTGGGAACACTGAAGCTTTCTTT.

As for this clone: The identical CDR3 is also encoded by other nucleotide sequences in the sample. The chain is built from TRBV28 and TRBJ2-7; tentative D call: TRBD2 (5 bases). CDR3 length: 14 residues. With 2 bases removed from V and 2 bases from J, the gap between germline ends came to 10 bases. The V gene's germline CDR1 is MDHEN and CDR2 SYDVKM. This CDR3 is CASSLSGSAYEQYF. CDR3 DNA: TGTGCCAGCAGTTTAAGCGGATCCGCCTACGAGCAGTACTTC.